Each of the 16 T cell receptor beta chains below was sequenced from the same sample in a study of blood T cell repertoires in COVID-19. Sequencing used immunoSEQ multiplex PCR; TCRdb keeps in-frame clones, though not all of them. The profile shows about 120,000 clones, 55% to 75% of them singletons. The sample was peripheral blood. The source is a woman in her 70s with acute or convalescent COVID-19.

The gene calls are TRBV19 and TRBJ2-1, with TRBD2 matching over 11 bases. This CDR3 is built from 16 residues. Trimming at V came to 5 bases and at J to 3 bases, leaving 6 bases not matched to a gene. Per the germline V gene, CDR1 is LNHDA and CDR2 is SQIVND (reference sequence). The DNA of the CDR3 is TGTGCCAGTAGTCTGGAGGGACTAGCGGACTACAATGAGCAGTTCTTC. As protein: CASSLEGLADYNEQFF.

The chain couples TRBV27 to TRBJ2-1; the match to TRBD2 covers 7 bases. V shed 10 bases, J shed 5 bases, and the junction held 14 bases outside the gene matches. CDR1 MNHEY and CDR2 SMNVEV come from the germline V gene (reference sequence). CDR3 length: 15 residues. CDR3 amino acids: CATGLWGTKDNEQFF. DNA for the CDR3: TGTGCCACAGGGCTTTGGGGGACTAAAGACAATGAGCAGTTCTTC.

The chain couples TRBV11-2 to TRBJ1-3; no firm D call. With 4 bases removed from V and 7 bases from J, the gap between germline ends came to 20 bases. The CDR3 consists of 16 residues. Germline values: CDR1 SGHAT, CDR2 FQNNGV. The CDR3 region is CASSSRWRRAANTIYF. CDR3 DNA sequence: TGTGCCAGCAGCTCCCGATGGAGGCGGGCGGCGAACACCATATATTTT.

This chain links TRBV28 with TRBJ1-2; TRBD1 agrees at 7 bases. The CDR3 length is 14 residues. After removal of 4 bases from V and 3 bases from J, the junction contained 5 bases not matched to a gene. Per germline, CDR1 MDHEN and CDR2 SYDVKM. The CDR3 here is CASSSGTAHYGYTF. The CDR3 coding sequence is TGTGCCAGCAGTTCCGGGACAGCCCACTATGGCTACACCTTC.

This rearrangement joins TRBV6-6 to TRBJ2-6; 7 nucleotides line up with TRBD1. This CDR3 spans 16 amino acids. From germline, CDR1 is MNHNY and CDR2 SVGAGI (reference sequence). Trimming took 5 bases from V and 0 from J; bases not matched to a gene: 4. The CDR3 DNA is TGTGCCAGCAGTCCTCGACAGGGCTCTGGGGCCAACGTCCTGACTTTC. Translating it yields CASSPRQGSGANVLTF.

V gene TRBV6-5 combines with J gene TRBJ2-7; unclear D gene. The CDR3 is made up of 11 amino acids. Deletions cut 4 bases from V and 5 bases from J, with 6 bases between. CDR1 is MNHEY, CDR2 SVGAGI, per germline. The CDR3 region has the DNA TGTGCCAGCAGTTTTGGCCACGAGCAGTACTTC. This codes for CASSFGHEQYF.

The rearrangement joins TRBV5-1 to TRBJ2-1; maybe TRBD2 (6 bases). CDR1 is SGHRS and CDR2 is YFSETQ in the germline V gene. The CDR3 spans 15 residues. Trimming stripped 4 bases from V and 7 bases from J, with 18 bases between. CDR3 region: CASSTSSALQNEQFF. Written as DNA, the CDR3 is TGCGCCAGCAGCACCTCTAGCGCACTACAGAATGAGCAGTTCTTC.

The CDR3 region is CASTVLAGGPNTGELFF. The CDR3 DNA is TGTGCCAGCACCGTACTAGCGGGGGGCCCAAATACCGGGGAGCTGTTTTTT. The chain joins TRBV2 to TRBJ2-2, with 12 positions matching TRBD2. The CDR3 runs to 17 residues. V trimming: 7 bases; J trimming: 5 bases; junction bases outside the gene matches: 11. The germline gives CDR1 SNHLY, CDR2 FYNNEI. The variable domain in full, with the rest retrieved from reference TRBV2 and TRBJ2-2, is EPEVTQTPSHQVTQMGQEVILRCVPISNHLYFYWYRQILGQKVEFLVSFYNNEISEKSEIFDDQFSVERPDGSNFTLKIRSTKLEDSAMYFCASTVLAGGPNTGELFFGEGSRLTVL.

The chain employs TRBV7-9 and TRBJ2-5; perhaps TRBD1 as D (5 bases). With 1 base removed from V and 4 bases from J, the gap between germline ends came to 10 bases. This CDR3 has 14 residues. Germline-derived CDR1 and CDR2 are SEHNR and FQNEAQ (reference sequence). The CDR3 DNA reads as TGTGCCAGCAGCTTAGATGGGGCAGGAGAGACCCAGTACTTC. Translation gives CASSLDGAGETQYF.

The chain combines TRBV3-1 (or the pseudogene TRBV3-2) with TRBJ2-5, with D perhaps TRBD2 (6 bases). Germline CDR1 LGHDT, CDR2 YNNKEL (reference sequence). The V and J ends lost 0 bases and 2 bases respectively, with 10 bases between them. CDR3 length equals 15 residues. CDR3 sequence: CASSQDSGLQETQYF. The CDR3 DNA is TGTGCCAGCAGCCAAGATAGTGGACTACAAGAGACCCAGTACTTC.

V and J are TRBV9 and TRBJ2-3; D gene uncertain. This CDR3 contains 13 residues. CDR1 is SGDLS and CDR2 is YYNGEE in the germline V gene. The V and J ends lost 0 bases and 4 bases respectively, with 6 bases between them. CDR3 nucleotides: TGTGCCAGCAGCGTAGCTACGGCAGATACGCAGTATTTT. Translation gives CASSVATADTQYF.

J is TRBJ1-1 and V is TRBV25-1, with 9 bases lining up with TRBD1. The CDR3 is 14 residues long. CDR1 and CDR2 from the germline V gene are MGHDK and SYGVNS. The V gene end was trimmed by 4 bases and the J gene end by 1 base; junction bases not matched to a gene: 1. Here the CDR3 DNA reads TGTGCCAGCAGTGGACAGGGGGGGAACACTGAAGCTTTCTTT. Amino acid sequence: CASSGQGGNTEAFF.

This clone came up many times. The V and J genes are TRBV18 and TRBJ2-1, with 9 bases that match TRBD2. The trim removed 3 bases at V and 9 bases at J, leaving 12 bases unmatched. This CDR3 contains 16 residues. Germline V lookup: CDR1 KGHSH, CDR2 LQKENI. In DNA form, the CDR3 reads TGTGCCAGCTCACCCTCTTTTGCGGGAGGGCCTAGTGAGCAGTTCTTC. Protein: CASSPSFAGGPSEQFF.

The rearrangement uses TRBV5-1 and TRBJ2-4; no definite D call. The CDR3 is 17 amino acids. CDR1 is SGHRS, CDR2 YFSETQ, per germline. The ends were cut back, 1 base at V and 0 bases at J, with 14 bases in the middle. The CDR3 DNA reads TGCGCCAGCAGCTTGCGGCGGAGCCTTAGAGCCAAAAACATTCAGTACTTC. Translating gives CASSLRRSLRAKNIQYF. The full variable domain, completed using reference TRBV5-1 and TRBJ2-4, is KAGVTQTPRYLIKTRGQQVTLSCSPISGHRSVSWYQQTPGQGLQFLFEYFSETQRNKGNFPGRFSGRQFSNSRSEMNVSTLELGDSALYLCASSLRRSLRAKNIQYFGAGTRLSVL.

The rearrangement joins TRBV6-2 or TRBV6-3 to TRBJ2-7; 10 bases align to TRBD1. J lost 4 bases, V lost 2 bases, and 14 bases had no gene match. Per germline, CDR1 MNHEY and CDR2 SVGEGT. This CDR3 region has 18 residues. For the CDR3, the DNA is TGTGCCAGCAGTTACCAACCAACGACAGGGGACAGGGGATACGAGCAGTACTTC. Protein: CASSYQPTTGDRGYEQYF.

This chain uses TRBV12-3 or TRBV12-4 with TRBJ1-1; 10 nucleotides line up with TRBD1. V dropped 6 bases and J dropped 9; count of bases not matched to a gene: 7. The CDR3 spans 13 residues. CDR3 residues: CASRFGQGGQAFF. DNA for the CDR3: TGTGCCAGCAGGTTCGGACAGGGGGGACAAGCTTTCTTT.